These 25 T cell receptor beta chains came from one sample sequenced in a study of molecular identifiers for immune sequencing clone quantification. From the PCR reads, TCRdb called clonotypes with MiXCR, one entry per CDR3 protein. The sample has hundreds of thousands of distinct CDR3 sequences, about 25% seen once. Sequenced: naive CD8+ T cells from blood, with Jurkat cell RNA spiked in. Indicated subset: FACS-sorted CD8+CD4-CCR7+CD45RA+ naive T cells. The receptors were sampled from a human donor in good health. Some libraries in this study had Jurkat cell RNA spiked in.

This clonotype was detected a few times. The V and J genes are TRBV7-8 and TRBJ2-1; weak D call: TRBD1 (6 bases). CDR1 and CDR2 (germline): SGHVS, FQNEAQ. CDR3 length: 16 residues. V was shortened by 2 bases and J by 4 bases, with 15 bases between the two germline ends. The CDR3 protein is CASSLTHPTGYNEQFF. The DNA for the CDR3 is TGTGCCAGCAGCTTAACCCACCCTACAGGGTACAATGAGCAGTTCTTC.

This clonotype was observed many times. The chain joins TRBV4-3 to TRBJ2-7; 9 positions match TRBD2. V gave up 2 bases and J gave up 2 bases; unmatched junction bases: 7. The CDR3 loop spans 16 amino acids. Germline lookup yields CDR1 LGHNA and CDR2 YSLEER. The CDR3 protein is CASSQSIAGATYEQYF. Written as DNA, the CDR3 is TGCGCCAGCAGCCAATCAATAGCGGGGGCCACCTACGAGCAGTACTTC.

The table lists this clonotype with a few counts. The rearrangement links TRBV7-2 to TRBJ1-2; D unresolved. Germline V CDR1 and CDR2: SGHTA, FQGNSA. This CDR3 contains 14 residues. V was cut by 3 bases and J by 2 bases, with 10 bases left in between. This chain's CDR3 is CASSFDLMNYGYTF. As DNA, the CDR3 is TGTGCCAGCAGCTTCGACCTAATGAACTATGGCTACACCTTC. Full variable domain (outside the CDR3, taken from reference TRBV7-2 and TRBJ1-2): GAGVSQSPSNKVTEKGKDVELRCDPISGHTALYWYRQSLGQGLEFLIYFQGNSAPDKSGLPSDRFSAERTGGSVSTLTIQRTQQEDSAVYLCASSFDLMNYGYTFGSGTRLTVV.

In this sample, this clonotype turned up a few times. The chain uses TRBV13 and TRBJ1-1; weak D call: TRBD1 (6 bases). CDR3 length: 14 amino acids. V was pared by 7 bases and J by 4 bases, with 16 bases between. Germline V gives CDR1 PRHDT, CDR2 FYEKMQ (reference sequence). The CDR3 protein is CASILRGSGTEAFF. The CDR3 DNA sequence: TGTGCCAGCATCCTGAGGGGGTCCGGCACTGAAGCTTTCTTT.

V gene TRBV7-9 combines with J gene TRBJ2-1; the D gene is possibly TRBD1 (6 bases). Between the trimmed V and J ends, which lost 5 bases and 8 bases, there was a span of 16 bases. CDR1 and CDR2 from the germline V gene are SEHNR and FQNEAQ (reference sequence). This CDR3 contains 14 residues. The CDR3 protein is CASSQGSGADEQFF. The CDR3 DNA sequence: TGTGCCAGCAGCCAAGGGTCAGGGGCGGATGAGCAGTTCTTC.

Many counts were recorded for this clonotype. The chain joins TRBV3-1 to TRBJ2-3, with TRBD1 as a possible D gene (5 bases). The CDR3 sequence is 17 residues long. Between the trimmed V and J ends, which lost 2 bases and 1 base, there was a span of 16 bases. Per the germline V gene, CDR1 is LGHDT and CDR2 is YNNKEL (reference sequence). The CDR3 nucleotides read TGTGCCAGCAGCCAATCTCCCAGGGTTCTCGGCACAGATACGCAGTATTTT. Protein product: CASSQSPRVLGTDTQYF.

About this clonotype: This may be a read error, as it is one base from a much larger clone. The chain links TRBV4-1 to TRBJ1-1, with 7 positions matching TRBD1. Germline values: CDR1 MGHRA, CDR2 YSYEKL. The CDR3 is made up of 15 amino acids. CDR3 DNA sequence: TGCGCCAGCAGCGTTGTAGACAGGGTGAACGCTGAAGCTTTCTTT. Translated: CASSVVDRVNAEAFF.

Turning to this clonotype: The junction does not match germline at one end; this may be a read error. The rearrangement links TRBV7-9 to TRBJ1-2; D gene unclear. Germline V gives CDR1 SEHNR, CDR2 FQNEAQ (reference sequence). The CDR3 is 13 amino acids. The CDR3 protein is CASGGSYLYGCTF. The CDR3 coding sequence is TGTGCCAGCGGTGGGTCTTACCTTTATGGCTGCACCTTC.

Concerning this clonotype itself: A single base separates this from a much larger clone, so it may be a read error. This chain connects TRBV11-2 to TRBJ2-7, with D unresolved. This CDR3 has 15 residues. Germline V CDR1 and CDR2: SGHAT, FQNNGV. The CDR3 DNA reads TGTGCCGGCAGCCCCCCCGGCTCTGGATCCTACGAGCAGTACTTC. Its translation: CAGSPPGSGSYEQYF.

This clonotype was found a few times. J is TRBJ1-1 and V is TRBV19; D uncertain. There are 13 residues in the CDR3. V was pared by 8 bases and J by 6 bases, with 16 bases between. CDR1 LNHDA and CDR2 SQIVND come from the germline V gene (reference sequence). The CDR3 sequence: CASGLGPWSEAFF. The CDR3, as DNA: TGTGCCAGTGGTCTTGGCCCCTGGTCTGAAGCTTTCTTT.

The rearrangement uses TRBV9 and TRBJ2-7; possibly TRBD1 or TRBD2 for D (6 bases each). The CDR3 has 16 amino acids. The V end lost 0 bases, the J end lost 5 bases, and 18 bases lay between the germline ends. Germline V lookup: CDR1 SGDLS, CDR2 YYNGEE. DNA for the CDR3: TGTGCCAGCAGCGTAGCGGGGGCGGCAGGCTTCGACGAGCAGTACTTC. The encoded protein is CASSVAGAAGFDEQYF.

Worth noting for this clonotype: One end of the junction does not line up with germline, which may come from a read error. The chain joins TRBV28 to TRBJ2-3, with TRBD1 matching 7 bases. Germline lookup yields CDR1 MDHEN and CDR2 SYDVKM. CDR3 length equals 17 residues. The DNA for the CDR3 is TGTGCCAGCAGTTTAACACCAGGGGGAATAGGCACAGATACGCAGGGTTTT. The encoded protein is CASSLTPGGIGTDTQGF.

This clonotype was recorded a few times. V is TRBV12-3 or TRBV12-4 and J is TRBJ2-7, with D possibly being TRBD1 (6 bases). The length of the CDR3 is 16 residues. V dropped 5 bases and J dropped 2 bases, with 19 bases sitting between them. The CDR3 nucleotides read TGTGCCAGCAGTGACCTCTCTTCGGACAGCCCCTACGAGCAGTACTTC. It is translated as CASSDLSSDSPYEQYF.

In the case of this clonotype: A single base separates this from a much larger clone, so it may be a read error. The CDR3 region has the DNA TGTGCCAGCAGCCCCGGGCCCTCTATCGAGCAGCACTTC. This codes for CASSPGPSIEQHF. The chain employs TRBV7-9 and TRBJ2-7; the D is unclear. Germline values: CDR1 SEHNR, CDR2 FQNEAQ (reference sequence). The CDR3 spans 13 residues.

This clonotype was detected many times. The rearrangement joins TRBV9 to TRBJ1-1; tentatively, D is TRBD1 (5 bases). The CDR3 contains 14 residues. With 3 bases removed from V and 8 bases from J, the gap between germline ends came to 17 bases. Germline V lookup: CDR1 SGDLS, CDR2 YYNGEE. The CDR3 region is CASSETDSFKEAFF. CDR3 DNA: TGTGCCAGCAGCGAAACCGACAGCTTTAAAGAAGCTTTCTTT.

This chain uses TRBV13 with TRBJ2-1, with a possible D match to TRBD2 (6 bases). The CDR3 has 13 amino acids. V lost 8 bases and J lost 4, with 12 bases in between. Germline-derived CDR1 and CDR2 are PRHDT and FYEKMQ (reference sequence). CDR3 region: CASRSGLYNEQFF. In nucleotides, the CDR3 is TGTGCCAGCCGTAGCGGCTTATACAATGAGCAGTTCTTC.

The table lists this clonotype with many counts. The CDR3 spells CASSYSRWSSNYGYTF. CDR3 DNA: TGTGCCAGCAGTTACTCGAGATGGAGTTCTAACTATGGCTACACCTTC. The chain recombines TRBV6-2 or TRBV6-3 with TRBJ1-2; D is uncertain. The germline V gene has CDR1 MNHEY and CDR2 SVGEGT. The CDR3 is 16 amino acids. With 0 bases removed from V and 0 bases from J, the gap between germline ends came to 11 bases.

This clonotype was seen at least ten times. This rearrangement joins TRBV4-1 to TRBJ1-1; 7 bases align to TRBD1. The germline V gene has CDR1 MGHRA and CDR2 YSYEKL. V lost 3 bases, J lost 6 bases, and 10 bases stayed unmatched. The CDR3 has 15 residues. This CDR3 is CASSQLSQGSPEAFF. DNA for the CDR3: TGCGCCAGCAGCCAGCTTTCACAGGGGAGCCCTGAAGCTTTCTTT.

This clonotype was found a few times. The chain links TRBV27 to TRBJ2-1; no clear D. CDR1 and CDR2 from the germline V gene are MNHEY and SMNVEV (reference sequence). CDR3 length equals 14 residues. Between the trimmed V and J ends, which lost 5 bases and 6 bases, there was a span of 14 bases. CDR3 sequence: CASSRDSVSNEQFF. As DNA, the CDR3 is TGTGCCAGCAGTCGAGACTCGGTGAGCAATGAGCAGTTCTTC.

This clonotype has a handful of counts. V gene TRBV6-2 or TRBV6-3 combines with J gene TRBJ1-5, with a weak D call TRBD1 (5 bases). CDR1 is MNHEY and CDR2 is SVGEGT in the germline V gene. CDR3 length equals 16 residues. Trimming pared 1 base from V and 4 bases from J, leaving 14 bases between. Written as DNA, the CDR3 is TGTGCCAGCAGTTACTGGAGCTGGGGACGAAATCAGCCCCAGCATTTT. Translation gives CASSYWSWGRNQPQHF.

The CDR3 protein is CASSHTPPDRADSNQPQHF. CDR3 sequence (DNA): TGTGCCAGCAGTCACACGCCCCCGGACAGGGCGGATAGCAATCAGCCCCAGCATTTT. The V gene is TRBV12-3 or TRBV12-4, the J gene TRBJ1-5, with 8 bases aligning to TRBD1. CDR3 length: 19 amino acids. Trimming cost V 5 bases and J 0 bases; bases outside gene matches: 15.

The genes are TRBV19 and TRBJ1-6; TRBD1 matches 9 bases. Trimming cost V 1 base and J 9 bases; bases outside gene matches: 7. The CDR3 has 16 residues. Germline lookup yields CDR1 LNHDA and CDR2 SQIVND (reference sequence). This CDR3 is CASSIVLGQGVSPLHF. For the CDR3, the DNA is TGTGCCAGTAGTATAGTATTGGGACAGGGAGTTTCACCCCTCCACTTT.

V is TRBV5-4 and J is TRBJ2-1, with 8 bases matching TRBD1. CDR1 SGHNT and CDR2 YYREEE come from the germline V gene (reference sequence). The CDR3 sequence is 15 residues long. CDR3 coding DNA: TGTACCAACAGCTTGTTGGGGACAGGTCCTCATGAGCAGTTCTTC. Its protein product is CTNSLLGTGPHEQFF.

This clonotype was detected ten times or more. The CDR3 nucleotides are TGCGCCAGCAGTGGGACTGTAGGGCAAGAGACCCAGTACTTC. This translates into CASSGTVGQETQYF. The V gene is TRBV4-1, the J gene TRBJ2-5; the D gene is possibly TRBD2 (6 bases). Germline-derived CDR1 and CDR2 are MGHRA and YSYEKL. Trimming left V 6 bases short and J 2 bases short, with 13 bases between. The CDR3 sequence is 14 residues long.

The sample holds many counts of this clonotype. V gene TRBV4-1 combines with J gene TRBJ1-1; D ambiguous. The germline V and J ends were trimmed by 2 bases and 5 bases, with 15 bases remaining between them. The CDR3 spans 15 residues. From germline, CDR1 is MGHRA and CDR2 YSYEKL. The CDR3 nucleotides are TGCGCCAGCAGCCAATCCGAGGGAAGGTCTACTGAAGCTTTCTTT. Translation: CASSQSEGRSTEAFF.